This T cell receptor beta chain originates from a study of blood T cell repertoires in COVID-19. The table came from immunoSEQ multiplex PCR; TCRdb's copy has only in-frame clones and leaves some out. The table shows tens of thousands of clones, with approximately 80% occurring only once. In germline, CDR1 is SGDLS, CDR2 YYNGEE. The ends were cut back, 4 bases at V and 4 bases at J, with 21 bases in the middle. The CDR3 is 16 residues long. The TCR sequence derives from a man older than 75 with active COVID-19. The chain links TRBV9 to TRBJ2-7, with D maybe TRBD1 (6 bases). The sample was peripheral blood. CDR3 region: CASSPRVGGVKYEQYF. CDR3 coding DNA: TGTGCCAGCAGCCCCCGGGTTGGGGGCGTCAAGTACGAGCAGTACTTC.